Shown below are 19 T cell receptor beta chains from a single sample sequenced in a study of T cell changes during pregnancy in multiple sclerosis. Produced via immunoSEQ multiplex PCR; TCRdb's table is partial and in-frame only. This sample yields about 120,000 clones, of which 80% to 95% are seen a single time; roughly 6.2% belongs to the top ten. Sequencing used peripheral blood, obtained before pregnancy. These receptors originate from a female donor with multiple sclerosis, enrolled in a pregnancy study.

The chain couples TRBV6-5 to TRBJ2-7, with 9 nucleotides matching TRBD2. There are 13 residues in the CDR3. CDR1 and CDR2 from the germline V gene are MNHEY and SVGAGI. V dropped 4 bases and J dropped 3; count of bases not matched to a gene: 1. Here the CDR3 DNA reads TGTGCCAGCAGTTGGACTAGCGTCTACGAGCAGTACTTC. Its translation: CASSWTSVYEQYF.

V and J are TRBV6-6 and TRBJ1-2, with D possibly matching TRBD1 (5 bases). This CDR3 spans 14 amino acids. Trimming cost V 6 bases and J 4 bases, with 15 bases left between them. Per the germline V gene, CDR1 is MNHNY and CDR2 is SVGAGI (reference sequence). The DNA of the CDR3 is TGTGCCAGCAGGGATTCCAGGGTGGGCTATGGCTACACCTTC. It specifies CASRDSRVGYGYTF.

The genes are TRBV7-3 and TRBJ1-1, with D possibly TRBD1 on 6 matching bases. Germline V lookup: CDR1 SGHTA, CDR2 FQGTGA. V lost 0 bases to trimming and J lost 3 bases, with 8 bases between them. CDR3 length: 14 amino acids. Here the CDR3 reads CASSLTGGDTEAFF. The CDR3 bases are TGTGCCAGCAGCTTAACAGGGGGGGACACTGAAGCTTTCTTT.

The J gene is TRBJ1-2, the V gene TRBV9, with 10 bases lining up with TRBD1. CDR3 length: 17 amino acids. The germline CDR1 and CDR2 sequences are SGDLS and YYNGEE. V was clipped by 4 bases and J by 4 bases; unmatched bases: 13. The CDR3 loop is CASSTGTGVRVGYGYTF. The CDR3 DNA follows: TGTGCCAGCAGCACGGGGACAGGGGTACGCGTGGGCTATGGCTACACCTTC. The entire variable domain, with the rest obtained from reference TRBV9 and TRBJ1-2, is as follows: DSGVTQTPKHLITATGQRVTLRCSPRSGDLSVYWYQQSLDQGLQFLIQYYNGEERAKGNILERFSAQQFPDLHSELNLSSLELGDSALYFCASSTGTGVRVGYGYTFGSGTRLTVV.

The chain joins TRBV5-1 to TRBJ2-1, with 11 bases lining up with TRBD2. This CDR3 region has 15 residues. Germline CDR1 is SGHRS and CDR2 is YFSETQ. The trim removed 2 bases at V and 3 bases at J, leaving 1 base unmatched. This CDR3 reads CASSLTSGGYNEQFF. CDR3 coding DNA: TGCGCCAGCAGCTTAACTAGCGGGGGCTACAATGAGCAGTTCTTC.

The chain links TRBV11-2 to TRBJ1-1, with 7 bases matching TRBD1. V shed 1 base, J shed 11 bases, and the junction held 10 bases outside the gene matches. CDR1 is SGHAT and CDR2 is FQNNGV in the germline V gene. This CDR3 contains 14 residues. CDR3 DNA: TGTGCCAGCAGCTTAGCTCAGACCGGGACAGAGGCTTTCTTT. Its translation is CASSLAQTGTEAFF. The variable domain in full, with the rest retrieved from reference TRBV11-2 and TRBJ1-1, is EAGVAQSPRYKIIEKRQSVAFWCNPISGHATLYWYQQILGQGPKLLIQFQNNGVVDDSQLPKDRFSAERLKGVDSTLKIQPAKLEDSAVYLCASSLAQTGTEAFFGQGTRLTVV.

The genes are TRBV6-5 and TRBJ1-6; D perhaps matches TRBD1 (5 bases). CDR3 length equals 15 residues. CDR1 and CDR2 (germline): MNHEY, SVGAGI. Trimming took off 0 bases at V and 7 bases at J, with 10 bases between the two ends. The CDR3 spells CASSYSGRKNSPLHF. CDR3 sequence (DNA): TGTGCCAGCAGTTACTCGGGGCGGAAGAATTCACCCCTCCACTTT.

V is TRBV6-4 and J is TRBJ2-1; unclear D gene. This CDR3 is 11 amino acids long. Germline CDR1 reads MRHNA; CDR2 reads SNTAGT. V was cut by 5 bases and J by 8 bases, with 7 bases left in between. The CDR3 sequence is CASSNSHEQFF. CDR3 bases: TGTGCCAGCAGTAATAGCCATGAGCAGTTCTTC.

This clone appeared a single time. The V call is TRBV30, the J call TRBJ2-4, with TRBD2 as a possible D gene (6 bases). Germline V CDR1 and CDR2: GTSNPN, SVGIG (reference sequence). CDR3 size: 12 residues. V lost 0 bases, J lost 9 bases, and 9 bases lay in between. The DNA for the CDR3 is TGTGCCTGGAGTGTCGGAGGGAGCATTCAGTACTTC. It is translated as CAWSVGGSIQYF.

The chain employs TRBV6-1 and TRBJ1-1; 7 nucleotides agree with TRBD1. Germline V gene sequence: CDR1 MNHNS, CDR2 SASEGT. This CDR3 is built from 15 residues. Losses at the gene ends were 3 bases for V and 1 base for J; bases not matched to a gene: 5. The CDR3 nucleotides are TGTGCCAGCAGTGATAGGGGGACAGAGAACACTGAAGCTTTCTTT. Amino acids: CASSDRGTENTEAFF.

The chain links TRBV7-3 to TRBJ1-3, with 7 bases matching TRBD1. Germline CDR1 SGHTA, CDR2 FQGTGA. J was trimmed by 0 bases and V by 5 bases; bases with no gene match: 7. CDR3 length: 16 amino acids. The CDR3 loop reads CASSPTGTDSGNTIYF. CDR3 DNA: TGTGCCAGCAGCCCGACCGGGACAGACTCTGGAAACACCATATATTTT.

CDR3 protein: CSVEGGLSGYTF. The CDR3, as DNA: TGCAGCGTTGAAGGGGGCCTCTCGGGCTACACCTTC. V is TRBV29-1 and J is TRBJ1-2; weak D call: TRBD1 (5 bases). Germline CDR1 and CDR2: SQVTM and ANQGSEA. Trimming took 1 base from V and 8 from J, leaving 11 bases between them. The length of the CDR3 is 12 residues.

This clone occurred a few times. The chain is built from TRBV11-2 and TRBJ2-5, with a weak D call TRBD1 (5 bases). CDR1 and CDR2 from the germline V gene are SGHAT and FQNNGV. Trimming cost V 6 bases and J 5 bases, with 10 bases left between them. CDR3 length: 12 residues. The CDR3 DNA sequence: TGTGCCAGCAGAGGGGCTGGCGAGACCCAGTACTTC. Translated: CASRGAGETQYF.

The gene calls are TRBV9 and TRBJ1-1, with D tentatively TRBD1 (5 bases). V was clipped by 1 base and J by 0 bases, with 13 bases between them. CDR1 and CDR2 from the germline V gene are SGDLS and YYNGEE. The CDR3 is 16 residues long. As DNA, the CDR3 is TGTGCCAGCAGCGTACAAACAGGACCCATGAACACTGAAGCTTTCTTT. It translates to CASSVQTGPMNTEAFF.

The CDR3 coding sequence is TGTGCCAGCAGTCCCGACACCTTTTCCTACGAGCAGTACTTC. Translation: CASSPDTFSYEQYF. The chain carries TRBV6-5 and TRBJ2-7; D gene ambiguous. Germline values: CDR1 MNHEY, CDR2 SVGAGI. V was cut by 5 bases and J by 1 base, with 12 bases left in between. The CDR3 has 14 residues.

This sequence joins TRBV18 and TRBJ2-3; TRBD2 matches 8 bases. The CDR3 is 14 amino acids. Unmatched junction bases numbered 0, after V lost 3 bases and J lost 1 base. Germline CDR1 reads KGHSH; CDR2 reads LQKENI. The CDR3 sequence: CASSPREGTDTQYF. As DNA, the CDR3 is TGTGCCAGCTCACCGCGGGAGGGCACAGATACGCAGTATTTT.

This rearrangement joins TRBV10-3 to TRBJ2-7; TRBD1 is a possible D gene (5 bases). Trimming took 0 bases from V and 5 from J, leaving 17 bases between them. This CDR3 spans 16 amino acids. The germline V gene has CDR1 ENHRY and CDR2 SYGVKD. In DNA form, the CDR3 reads TGTGCCATCAGTGAGTCCATGGGGCCAGGCGTCGACGAGCAGTACTTC. It codes for CAISESMGPGVDEQYF.

V gene TRBV10-3 combines with J gene TRBJ2-1; 9 bases fit TRBD2. Germline CDR1 is ENHRY and CDR2 is SYGVKD. CDR3 length: 14 residues. V was pared by 8 bases and J by 1 base, with 3 bases of the junction left unmatched. This CDR3 is CAISAGGSYNEQFF. In DNA form, the CDR3 reads TGTGCCATCTCGGCGGGAGGGTCCTACAATGAGCAGTTCTTC.

J is TRBJ1-1 and V is TRBV15; the D is unclear. CDR1 LNHNV and CDR2 YYDKDF come from the germline V gene (reference sequence). The germline V and J ends were trimmed by 0 bases and 1 base, with 15 bases remaining between them. The CDR3 is 17 residues long. CDR3: CATSRDLAAGRNTEAFF. The CDR3 coding sequence is TGTGCCACCAGCAGAGATCTAGCAGCCGGTCGGAACACTGAAGCTTTCTTT.